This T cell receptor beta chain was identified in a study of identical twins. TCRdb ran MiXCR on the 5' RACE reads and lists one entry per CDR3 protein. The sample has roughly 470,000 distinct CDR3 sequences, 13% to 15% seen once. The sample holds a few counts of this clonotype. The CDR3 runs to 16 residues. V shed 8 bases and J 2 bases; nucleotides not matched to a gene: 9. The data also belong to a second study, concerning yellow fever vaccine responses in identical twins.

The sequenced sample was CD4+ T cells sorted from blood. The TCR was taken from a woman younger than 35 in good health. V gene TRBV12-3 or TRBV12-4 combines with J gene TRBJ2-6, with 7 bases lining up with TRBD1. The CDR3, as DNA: TGTGCCAGCGGGACCCGTACAGGGGCTGGGGCCAACGTCCTGACTTTC. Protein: CASGTRTGAGANVLTF.